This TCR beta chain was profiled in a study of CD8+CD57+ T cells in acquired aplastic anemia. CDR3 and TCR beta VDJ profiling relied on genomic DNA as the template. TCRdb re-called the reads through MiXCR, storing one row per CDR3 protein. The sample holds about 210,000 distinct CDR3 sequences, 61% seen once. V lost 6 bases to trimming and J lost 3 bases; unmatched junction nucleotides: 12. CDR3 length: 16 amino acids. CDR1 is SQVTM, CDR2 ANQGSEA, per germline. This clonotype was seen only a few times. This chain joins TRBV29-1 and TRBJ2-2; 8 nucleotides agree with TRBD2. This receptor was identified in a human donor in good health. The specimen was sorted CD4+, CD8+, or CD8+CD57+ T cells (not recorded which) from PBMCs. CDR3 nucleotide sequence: TGCAGCGTGAGAAAAGGACTAGCTGGCGACACCGGGGAGCTGTTTTTT. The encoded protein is CSVRKGLAGDTGELFF.